A single sample gave rise to the 6 T cell receptor beta chains below, sequenced in a study of blood T cell repertoires in COVID-19. Sequencing used immunoSEQ multiplex PCR; TCRdb keeps in-frame clones, though not all of them. The data contain 98,000 or so clones, 65% to 80% of them singletons. Sequencing was done on a sample of peripheral blood. Source of these receptors: a woman between 35 and 50 years old with acute or convalescent COVID-19.

The CDR3 reads CASSLTGGSYEQYF. CDR3 coding DNA: TGTGCCAGCAGCCTGACAGGGGGTTCCTACGAGCAGTACTTC. J is TRBJ2-7 and V is TRBV28; 9 nucleotides match TRBD1. Trimming at V came to 6 bases and at J to 1 base, leaving 4 bases not matched to a gene. This CDR3 has 14 residues. Germline-derived CDR1 and CDR2 are MDHEN and SYDVKM.

This sequence joins TRBV5-1 and TRBJ2-5; a weak D match, TRBD1 (6 bases). V was shortened by 0 bases and J by 1 base, with 13 bases between the two germline ends. The length of the CDR3 is 16 residues. Germline V gene sequence: CDR1 SGHRS, CDR2 YFSETQ. This CDR3 reads CASSLVPGTSQETQYF. The CDR3 coding sequence is TGCGCCAGCAGCTTGGTCCCCGGGACATCCCAAGAGACCCAGTACTTC. Together with reference TRBV5-1 and TRBJ2-5, the CDR3 gives the full variable domain: KAGVTQTPRYLIKTRGQQVTLSCSPISGHRSVSWYQQTPGQGLQFLFEYFSETQRNKGNFPGRFSGRQFSNSRSEMNVSTLELGDSALYLCASSLVPGTSQETQYFGPGTRLLVL.

The chain uses TRBV7-2 and TRBJ1-1, with 7 bases aligning to TRBD1. Germline-derived CDR1 and CDR2 are SGHTA and FQGNSA. This CDR3 has 12 amino acids. Trimming at V came to 2 bases and at J to 8 bases, leaving 2 bases not matched to a gene. CDR3 sequence reads: CASSLMGQEAFF. CDR3 nucleotides: TGTGCCAGCAGCTTAATGGGACAGGAAGCTTTCTTT.

This clone appeared a single time. This chain joins TRBV27 and TRBJ1-6; possible D gene TRBD1, 6 bases. There are 17 residues in the CDR3. Germline CDR1 and CDR2: MNHEY and SMNVEV (reference sequence). Trimming removed 1 base at V and 6 bases at J, with 16 bases between. The CDR3 spells CASSLYPPQGSNSPLHF. The CDR3 DNA reads TGTGCCAGCAGTTTATATCCCCCCCAGGGGTCTAATTCACCCCTCCACTTT.

The J gene is TRBJ1-2, the V gene TRBV5-1; 9 bases match TRBD1. V was clipped by 4 bases and J by 6 bases; unmatched bases: 4. The CDR3 is 13 residues long. CDR1 SGHRS and CDR2 YFSETQ come from the germline V gene. CDR3: CASSTGTGNGYTF. The CDR3, as DNA: TGCGCCAGCAGCACCGGGACAGGGAATGGCTACACCTTC.

The V gene is TRBV28, the J gene TRBJ2-1, with TRBD2 matching over 11 bases. Germline V CDR1 and CDR2: MDHEN, SYDVKM. CDR3 length: 14 amino acids. V was clipped by 10 bases and J by 6 bases; unmatched bases: 8. The CDR3 reads CATLLAGGRNEQFF. DNA for the CDR3: TGTGCCACCTTGCTAGCGGGGGGACGCAATGAGCAGTTCTTC.